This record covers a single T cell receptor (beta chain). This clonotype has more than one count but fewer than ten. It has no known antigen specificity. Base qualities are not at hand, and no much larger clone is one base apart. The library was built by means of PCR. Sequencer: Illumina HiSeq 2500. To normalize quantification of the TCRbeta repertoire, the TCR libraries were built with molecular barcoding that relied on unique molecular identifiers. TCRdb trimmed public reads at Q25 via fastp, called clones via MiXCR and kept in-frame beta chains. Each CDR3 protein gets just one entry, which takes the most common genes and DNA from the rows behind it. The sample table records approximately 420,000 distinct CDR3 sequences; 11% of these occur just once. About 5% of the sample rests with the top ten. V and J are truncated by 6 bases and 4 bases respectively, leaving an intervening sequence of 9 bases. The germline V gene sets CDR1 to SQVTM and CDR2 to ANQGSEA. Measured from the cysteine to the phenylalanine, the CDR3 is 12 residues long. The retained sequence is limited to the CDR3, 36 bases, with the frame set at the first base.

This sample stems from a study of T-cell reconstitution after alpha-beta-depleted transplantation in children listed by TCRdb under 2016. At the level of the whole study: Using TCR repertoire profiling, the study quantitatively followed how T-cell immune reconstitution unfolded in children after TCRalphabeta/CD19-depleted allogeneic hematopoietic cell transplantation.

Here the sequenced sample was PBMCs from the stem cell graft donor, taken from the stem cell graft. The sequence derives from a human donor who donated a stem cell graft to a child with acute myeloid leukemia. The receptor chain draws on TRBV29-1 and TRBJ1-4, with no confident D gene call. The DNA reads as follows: TGCAGCGTCCGACTGGGTAATGAAAAACTGTTTTTT. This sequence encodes CSVRLGNEKLFF.